Presented here are 10 T cell receptor beta chains from one specimen sequenced in a study of T cell repertoires in cytomegalovirus infection (dated by TCRdb to between 2018 and 2020). These reads were obtained on an Illumina HiSeq 1500. The public sequencing data were trimmed at Q25 with fastp and processed into clonotypes with MiXCR by TCRdb, which kept only in-frame beta chains. CDR3 protein sequences are deduplicated, and each keeps its most common genes and DNA. Here the sample has approximately 750,000 distinct CDR3 sequences; less than 40% occur a single time. The ten largest account for about 2.8% of the sample. Sequencing input: PBMCs. The source of these receptors is a human donor in good health (CMV status not recorded). Some clones in this sample may be carry-over from other donors' samples.

In its sample, this clonotype was seen many times. The chain has TRBV24-1 and TRBJ1-1; 9 nucleotides align to TRBD1. Germline V CDR1 and CDR2: KGHDR, SFDVKD. Trimming cost V 7 bases and J 5 bases; bases outside gene matches: 10. The CDR3 has 15 amino acids. CDR3 DNA sequence: TGTGCCACCAGACCCACAGGGGGCCGTGAGACTGAAGCTTTCTTT. Its protein product is CATRPTGGRETEAFF.

This clonotype was seen only a few times. The chain couples TRBV12-3 or TRBV12-4 to TRBJ1-4, with 9 bases matching TRBD1. Losses at the gene ends were 4 bases for V and 2 bases for J; bases not matched to a gene: 8. The CDR3 totals 17 residues. For the CDR3, the DNA is TGTGCCAGCAGTTCCACAGGGGGCCCAACCACTAATGAAAAACTGTTTTTT. Amino acids: CASSSTGGPTTNEKLFF.

This clonotype was detected a few times. The genes are TRBV19 and TRBJ1-1, with no clear D. The germline CDR1 and CDR2 sequences are LNHDA and SQIVND (reference sequence). The V end was cut by 3 bases, the J end by 2 bases, with 10 bases between. CDR3 length equals 14 residues. CDR3 DNA: TGTGCCAGTAGTATTAACGGGATTAACACTGAAGCTTTCTTT. This sequence encodes CASSINGINTEAFF. Together with reference TRBV19 and TRBJ1-1, the CDR3 gives the full variable domain: DGGITQSPKYLFRKEGQNVTLSCEQNLNHDAMYWYRQDPGQGLRLIYYSQIVNDFQKGDIAEGYSVSREKKESFPLTVTSAQKNPTAFYLCASSINGINTEAFFGQGTRLTVV.

This clonotype was counted between two and nine times. The chain couples TRBV2 to TRBJ2-1; 11 bases fit TRBD2. This CDR3 has 16 residues. Losses at the gene ends were 5 bases for V and 6 bases for J; bases not matched to a gene: 9. Per the germline V gene, CDR1 is SNHLY and CDR2 is FYNNEI. CDR3 nucleotide sequence: TGTGCCAGCAGTCGGGGGAATAGCGGGAGGGCCAATGAGCAGTTCTTC. It encodes CASSRGNSGRANEQFF.

The chain joins TRBV12-3 or TRBV12-4 to TRBJ1-6; D is uncertain. This CDR3 comprises 15 residues. Trimming took off 2 bases at V and 8 bases at J, with 13 bases between the two ends. CDR3 amino acids: CASSLLGRADSPLHF. The CDR3 DNA reads as TGTGCCAGCAGTTTACTCGGGAGGGCGGATTCACCCCTCCACTTT.

J is TRBJ2-7 and V is TRBV28; 8 bases agree with TRBD2. The CDR3 sequence is 15 residues long. The junction had 12 bases not matched to a gene; V was cut back by 5 bases and J by 6 bases. Germline CDR1 and CDR2: MDHEN and SYDVKM. For the CDR3, the DNA is TGTGCCAGCAGTCCTGAGGAGCGGGAGATAAGCGAGCAGTACTTC. Amino acids: CASSPEEREISEQYF.

This chain links TRBV28 with TRBJ1-2; a possible D gene is TRBD1 (5 bases). V lost 2 bases, J lost 3 bases, and 19 bases lay in between. The CDR3 spans 17 residues. Germline values: CDR1 MDHEN, CDR2 SYDVKM. DNA of the CDR3: TGTGCCAGCAGTTTACTCCAGGTGGTTCTGGGGGACTATGGCTACACCTTC. Amino acids: CASSLLQVVLGDYGYTF.

This chain links TRBV25-1 with TRBJ1-6; D is ambiguous. The CDR3 runs 16 residues. Germline lookup yields CDR1 MGHDK and CDR2 SYGVNS. V was trimmed by 0 bases and J by 10 bases, leaving 16 bases between them. The CDR3 loop reads CASSEYRARRGSPLHF. In DNA form, the CDR3 reads TGTGCCAGCAGTGAATATAGGGCACGGCGTGGCTCACCCCTCCACTTT.

In its sample, this clonotype was seen many times. The chain's CDR3 is CASSFPATSGLRGDEQFF. DNA of the CDR3: TGTGCCAGCAGCTTCCCCGCGACTAGCGGGTTGAGGGGCGATGAGCAGTTCTTC. The chain is built from TRBV7-6 and TRBJ2-1; TRBD2 matches at 10 bases. The CDR3 is made up of 18 amino acids. Germline V gives CDR1 SGHVS, CDR2 FNYEAQ. Trimming took 3 bases from V and 8 from J; bases not matched to a gene: 16.

Concerning this clonotype itself: A read error may account for a junction end that differs from germline. The chain carries TRBV7-6 and TRBJ2-5, with D tentatively TRBD1 (8 bases). This CDR3 spans 15 amino acids. Germline assignment: CDR1 SGHVS and CDR2 FNYEAQ. The CDR3 nucleotides read TGTGCTAGCAGCTTCCCCGACAGGGGAGGGGAGACCCAGTACTTC. Translated: CASSFPDRGGETQYF.